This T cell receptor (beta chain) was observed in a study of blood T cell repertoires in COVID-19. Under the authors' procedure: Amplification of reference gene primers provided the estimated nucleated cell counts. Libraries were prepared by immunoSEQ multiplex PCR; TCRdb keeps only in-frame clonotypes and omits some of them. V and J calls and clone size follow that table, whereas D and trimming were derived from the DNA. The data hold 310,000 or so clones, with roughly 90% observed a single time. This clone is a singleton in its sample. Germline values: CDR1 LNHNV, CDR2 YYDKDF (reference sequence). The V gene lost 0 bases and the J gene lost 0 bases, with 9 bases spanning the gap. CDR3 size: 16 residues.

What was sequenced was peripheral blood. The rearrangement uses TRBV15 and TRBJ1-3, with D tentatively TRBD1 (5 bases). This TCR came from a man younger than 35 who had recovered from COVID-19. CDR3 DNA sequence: TGTGCCACCAGCAGAGACCACGGGGGCTCTGGAAACACCATATATTTT. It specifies CATSRDHGGSGNTIYF.